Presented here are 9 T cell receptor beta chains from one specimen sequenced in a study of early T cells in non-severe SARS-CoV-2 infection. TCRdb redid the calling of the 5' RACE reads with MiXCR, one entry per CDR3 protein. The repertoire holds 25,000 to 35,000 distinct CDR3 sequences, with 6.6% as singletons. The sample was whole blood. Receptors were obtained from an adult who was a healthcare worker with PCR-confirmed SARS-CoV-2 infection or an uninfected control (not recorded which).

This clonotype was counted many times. The DNA for the CDR3 is TGTGCCAGCAGCCCTAGGGGGTTCAGCACAGATACGCAGTATTTT. This translates into CASSPRGFSTDTQYF. This chain joins TRBV7-2 and TRBJ2-3, with a possible D match to TRBD1 (6 bases). Trimming cost V 5 bases and J 0 bases, with 12 bases left between them. CDR1 is SGHTA and CDR2 is FQGNSA in the germline V gene. The CDR3 extends over 15 amino acids.

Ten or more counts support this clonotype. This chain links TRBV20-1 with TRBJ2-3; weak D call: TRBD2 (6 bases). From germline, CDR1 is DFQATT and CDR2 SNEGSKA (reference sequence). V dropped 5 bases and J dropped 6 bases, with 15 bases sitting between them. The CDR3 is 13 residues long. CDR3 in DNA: TGCAGTGCTTACTCCGGGAGAAAGGATACGCAGTATTTT. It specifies CSAYSGRKDTQYF.

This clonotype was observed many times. The CDR3 loop reads CASSGSGVPQELFF. CDR3 DNA sequence: TGTGCCAGCAGTGGGTCCGGGGTCCCCCAGGAGCTGTTTTTT. The chain employs TRBV6-5 and TRBJ2-2; tentative D call: TRBD2 (5 bases). V was trimmed by 5 bases and J by 10 bases, leaving 17 bases between them. This CDR3 has 14 amino acids. Germline V CDR1 and CDR2: MNHEY, SVGAGI.

The CDR3 DNA reads TGCGCCAGCAGCTCGCAGTTTTTGGAACAGGGATCCGTACAGTACTTC. This gives the protein CASSSQFLEQGSVQYF. This chain connects TRBV5-1 to TRBJ2-7, with D possibly being TRBD1 (6 bases). The CDR3 covers 16 residues. V dropped 3 bases and J dropped 10 bases, with 26 bases sitting between them. CDR1 SGHRS and CDR2 YFSETQ come from the germline V gene.

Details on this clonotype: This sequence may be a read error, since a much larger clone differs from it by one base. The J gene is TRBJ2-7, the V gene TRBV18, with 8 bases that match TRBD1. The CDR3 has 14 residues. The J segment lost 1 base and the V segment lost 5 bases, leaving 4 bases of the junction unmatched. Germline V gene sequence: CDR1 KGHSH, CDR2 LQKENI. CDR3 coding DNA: TGTGCCAGCTCAGTCGGACAGGGTTCCTACGAGCAGTACTTC. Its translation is CASSVGQGSYEQYF. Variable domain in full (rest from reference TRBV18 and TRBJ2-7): NAGVMQNPRHLVRRRGQEARLRCSPMKGHSHVYWYRQLPEEGLKFMVYLQKENIIDESGMPKERFSAEFPKEGPSILRIQQVVRGDSAAYFCASSVGQGSYEQYFGPGTRLTVT.

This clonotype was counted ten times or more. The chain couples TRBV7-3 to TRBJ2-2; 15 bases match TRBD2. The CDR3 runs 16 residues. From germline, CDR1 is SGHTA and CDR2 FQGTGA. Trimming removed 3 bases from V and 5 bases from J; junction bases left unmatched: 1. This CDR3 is CASSLGTSGRTGELFF. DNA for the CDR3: TGTGCCAGCAGCTTGGGGACTAGCGGGAGGACCGGGGAGCTGTTTTTT.

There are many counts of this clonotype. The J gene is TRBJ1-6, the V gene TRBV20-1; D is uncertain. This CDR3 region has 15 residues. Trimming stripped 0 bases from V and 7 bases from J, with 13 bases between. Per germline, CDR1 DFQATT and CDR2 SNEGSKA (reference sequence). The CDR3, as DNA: TGCAGTGCTAGAGATCGGCAGACACGGAATTCACCCCTCCACTTT. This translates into CSARDRQTRNSPLHF.

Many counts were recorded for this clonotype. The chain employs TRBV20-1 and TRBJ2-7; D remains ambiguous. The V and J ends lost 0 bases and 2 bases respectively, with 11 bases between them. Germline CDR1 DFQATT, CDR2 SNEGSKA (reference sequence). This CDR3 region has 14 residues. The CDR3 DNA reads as TGCAGTGCTAGAGATTCGACATCTGCCTACGAGCAGTACTTC. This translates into CSARDSTSAYEQYF.

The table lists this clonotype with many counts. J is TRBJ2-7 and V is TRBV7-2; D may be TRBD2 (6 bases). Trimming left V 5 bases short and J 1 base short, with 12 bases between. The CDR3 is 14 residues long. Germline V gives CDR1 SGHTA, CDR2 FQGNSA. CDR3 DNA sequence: TGTGCCAGCAGCGCCCGGGACTGGTCCTACGAGCAGTACTTC. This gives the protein CASSARDWSYEQYF.